The present TCR beta chain was sequenced within a study of cytomegalovirus exposure and HLA in healthy donors (TCRdb year 2017). Regarding the study in general: An earlier analysis of some 620 of the donors reported over 250 Gb of sequence data and 100 million to 120 million unique TCR beta sequences obtained from about 180 million T cells. Approximately 300 gigabases of sequencing data and approximately 92 million unique TCR sequences made up an early release that covered several hundred HLA-typed donors. The genetic ancestry cluster associated with self-reported Caucasian donors included 81% of the 350 to 500 genotyped donors. The study aimed to test whether signatures of past pathogen exposure could be identified by cataloging public T cell receptors. The study profiled the T cell repertoires of 666 subjects by immunosequencing and related them to cytomegalovirus serostatus. A separate validation cohort of over a hundred different subjects was used in addition to the roughly 720-subject first cohort. To predict cytomegalovirus infection status, the study combined high-throughput TCR immunosequencing, statistical association of individual TCRs with disease status, and machine learning. A later analysis re-analyzed previously published TCR beta repertoires from 666 donors and added high-resolution HLA genotyping to study TCR occurrence patterns. The later analysis used no new phenotypic data to find candidate immune exposures, relying instead on TCR beta sequences and their occurrence across donors. In an earlier analysis of several hundred of the donors, high-throughput TCR beta sequencing was used to judge whether each TCR beta V gene segment behaved as functional or pseudogenic. Alongside the repertoire data, information on donor age, sex, ethnicity and CMV serostatus was compiled. Genome-wide SNP genotypes for about 65% of the roughly 670 donors were used in a later genetic analysis, which treated that subset as a discovery cohort. Every repertoire in the discovery cohort had been generated on one and the same sequencing platform. HLA typing covered class I and class II loci at four-digit resolution. Typing coverage varied by locus: about 620-640 donors for A, B, C, DRB1 and DQB1; roughly 500 for DQA1; over 600 for DPA1; fewer than 480 for DPB1. Because of strong linkage in the cohort, 4 to 6 DR-DQ haplotypes were treated as single units for association and clustering. On average, around 230,000 unique TCR beta nucleotide sequences were sequenced per donor among about 400 genotyped donors of the cohort, with roughly 19% of those sequences being non-productive.

Remarks on this clone: It lacks a known antigen. Nothing much larger sits one base from this clone, and base qualities are not available.

Overall study outcomes, separate from this receptor: A later analysis reported that several top co-occurrence clusters appeared linked to parvovirus B19, influenza, CMV and Epstein-Barr virus. In an earlier analysis of a few hundred of the donors, most TCR beta V segments were observed in productive rearrangements about 90% or about 30% of the time, broadly matching IMGT annotations. A cluster of highly shared sequence variants was judged likely to be a technical artifact of the sequencing pipeline. In a later analysis, HLA-associated TCR beta chains were found to be more clonally expanded and to have lower generation probabilities than equally common non-associated chains. A later genetic analysis associated a missense DCLRE1C variant with V-gene and J-gene trimming of TCR beta chains, and an independent cohort replicated the association. Presence/absence analyses assumed roughly uniform sequencing depth across donors, an assumption that may not hold. Some IMGT-functional V segments, including TRBV6-2 and TRBV6-3, could not be told apart with the 87-base-pair reads, so those segments were excluded. Compared with the 666-donor mean, donors in an Asian-associated ancestry cluster had fewer N-insertions in productive TCRs, according to a later genetic analysis. A further reported finding was that TCR beta sequences accurately predicted the HLA-A and HLA-B alleles for most subjects in the first cohort. A total of some 180 TCR beta chains were listed by the study as associated with cytomegalovirus. In a later analysis, 16,951 TCR beta sequences were associated with specific HLA alleles at a false discovery rate of 0.05. The authors suggested that the approach could potentially be extended to other disease states and immunological phenotypes. In vitro tests confirmed that a few of the cytomegalovirus-associated TCR beta chains recognize cytomegalovirus antigens. For the cohort, immune exposure information was limited to CMV serostatus. Assigning TCR associations to individual alleles was difficult when HLA alleles, especially DR and DQ, strongly co-occurred. Correlated functional status among segregating V segments might reflect linkage disequilibrium, but an unknown experimental factor could not be ruled out. This cohort had only TCR beta chains sequenced, and the lack of alpha or paired-chain data limited which features could be detected. In both the original and validation cohorts, the classifier was reported to diagnose cytomegalovirus status with high specificity and sensitivity. While some public TCRs were present in many individuals, most TCR sequences turned up only very rarely across donors. Because HLA typing was missing for some donors at each locus, association tests included only the typed subset. In a later analysis, the rate of TCR association differed among HLA loci, with DRB1 alleles having the most associated TCRs and HLA-C alleles having the fewest. According to a later analysis, most CMV-associated TCR beta chains appeared to be HLA-restricted, and the HLA associations seemed to be driven largely by CMV exposure. The earlier analysis of around 600 of the donors excluded 15 to 20 rarely observed V segments, including chromosome 9 orphons, because counts were too low.

V loses 5 bases, J loses 4 bases, and the germline ends lie 15 bases apart. The germline V gene sets CDR1 to KGHSH and CDR2 to LQKENI. The CDR3 starts with the cysteine, ends with the phenylalanine, and has 14 residues. Only the CDR3 region is kept as DNA, spanning 42 bases read in frame from base 1. Libraries were prepared through the immunoSEQ multiplex PCR assay. A mixture of 60 forward primers for TCR Vbeta segments and 13 reverse primers for TCR Jbeta segments was used in the multiplex PCR. The CDR3 region of rearranged TCR beta genes was amplified from genomic DNA by a multiplex PCR assay. Amplified TCR beta libraries were sequenced as 87-base-pair reads on the Illumina HiSeq System. Per the source publication's procedure: A later analysis tallied 75 million to 95 million unique TCR beta chains across the 550 to 850 repertoires, and 10 million to 11 million of those chains were shared by two or more donors. Raw reads were error-corrected and collapsed into unique sequences with a nearest-neighbor algorithm that merged closely related sequences to remove PCR and sequencing errors. To assign V, D and J gene segments, CDR3 sequences were aligned to IMGT reference sequences. For a sequence to be retained, a match of at least six nucleotides was required to both a V gene segment and a J gene segment. Rearrangements were called productive when the CDR3 lacked stop codons and stayed in frame with V and J; all others were non-productive. CDR3 was defined by IMGT convention, running from the second conserved V-encoded cysteine to the conserved J-encoded phenylalanine. The earlier analysis of about 610 of the donors excluded any sequence lacking an unambiguous match to a single V gene segment. An earlier analysis of several hundred of the donors called V segments functional above 56.7% productive rearrangements and segregating when the between-donor standard deviation exceeded 5%. A statistical classification framework was developed to diagnose cytomegalovirus status using the catalog of TCR beta chain sequences. V and J gene assignment, in a later analysis, came from comparing TCR nucleotide sequences with IMGT/GENE-DB human TR gene sequences. In a later analysis, CDR3 sequences and most-parsimonious VDJ recombination scenarios were assigned using the TCRdist pipeline. In a later analysis, each TCR beta chain was defined by its CDR3 amino acid sequence together with its V-gene family, and reads lacking a unique V-gene family were excluded. A later analysis removed over 500 highly shared, low-generation-probability nucleotide sequences to deal with suspected cross-contamination and a sequencing artifact. In a later analysis, a clonal expansion index for each public chain was calculated from normalized within-repertoire ranks of inferred template counts. A later analysis computed generation probabilities with a VDJ recombination model fitted to out-of-frame rearrangements, and checked the results against IGoR. A later analysis scored TCR-TCR, TCR-HLA and TCR-CMV co-occurrence with hypergeometric tests, applying a repertoire-size bias correction to TCR pairs. To estimate false discovery rates, a later analysis permuted the HLA or CMV assignments 20 times. In a later analysis, co-occurring TCRs were grouped with DBSCAN, and TCRdist sequence similarity was added when clustering was performed within HLA-allele-positive subsets. Co-occurrence clustering excluded repertoires with fewer than 30,000 or more than 120,000 public chains, plus five with anomalous nucleotide sharing. Sourced from immuneACCESS, this table was stored by TCRdb with only in-frame sequences that have V and J called. A share of the clones is absent; for the studies checked, an unresolved V gene accounts for under half, and the remainder has no known explanation. V, J and clone size derive from that table, while D and trimming were established from the DNA sequence. The sample table contains about 190,000 clones; only one count was recorded for over 80% of them. The ten largest account for over 1% of the sample.

In total, approximately 690 healthy bone marrow donors made up the cohort. At the time of sampling, all cohort members were nominally healthy, though unrecorded immune exposures were likely present. The donor tested CMV seronegative, placing the donor among the 350 or so seronegative members of the cohort. A peripheral blood sample was provided by each donor, and peripheral blood mononuclear cells were used for TCR beta sequencing. Genomic DNA extraction from the blood cell samples was performed with the Qiagen DNeasy Blood Extraction Kit. The chain is made from TRBV18 and TRBJ2-7; TRBD2 is possibly the D segment (6 matching bases). Sequencing was performed on PBMCs. The receptor comes from a man under 40 in good health and CMV-seronegative. The DNA sequence is given as TGTGCCAGCTCAGCCATGGGGGGTCGGTACGAGCAGTACTTC. Translated, it gives CASSAMGGRYEQYF.